These 29 T cell receptor beta chains were sequenced from one sample in a study of OX40 agonist ivuxolimab in advanced cancers. Library method: the immunoSEQ multiplex PCR assay. TCRdb limited this immuneACCESS table to in-frame rearrangements with V and J called. A share of clones is missing; checked studies link under half to unresolved V genes, and the rest is unexplained. Recorded for this sample are just under 65,000 clones; more than 80% of them occurred a single time. The ten largest make up about 10% of the sample. Here the sequenced sample was CD4+ or CD8+ T cells sorted from blood, taken in a trial of the OX40 agonist ivuxolimab. Receptors originate from an adult with an advanced solid tumor such as melanoma, head and neck, liver or kidney cancer.

The rearrangement joins TRBV14 to TRBJ2-1; D is perhaps TRBD1 or TRBD2 (5 bases each). Trimming took off 1 base at V and 4 bases at J, with 14 bases between the two ends. The CDR3 is 16 amino acids. The germline V gene encodes CDR1 SGHDN and CDR2 FVKESK. The CDR3 reads CASSQAGGTEYNEQFF. CDR3 nucleotides: TGTGCCAGCAGCCAAGCAGGTGGGACGGAATACAATGAGCAGTTCTTC.

The genes are TRBV15 and TRBJ1-3; 7 bases map to TRBD1. The CDR3 contains 16 residues. Looked up from germline, CDR1 is LNHNV and CDR2 is YYDKDF (reference sequence). V gave up 1 base and J gave up 7 bases; unmatched junction bases: 10. The CDR3 here is CATSRGTGKDGNTIYF. CDR3 nucleotides: TGTGCCACCAGCAGAGGGACAGGAAAGGATGGGAACACCATATATTTT.

The chain links TRBV28 to TRBJ1-3; 12 bases are a match to TRBD1. Trimming removed 6 bases from V and 1 base from J; junction bases left unmatched: 1. Germline V lookup: CDR1 MDHEN, CDR2 SYDVKM. The CDR3 is made up of 15 amino acids. CDR3 sequence reads: CASRGQGASGNTIYF. The CDR3 DNA follows: TGTGCCAGCAGGGGACAGGGGGCTTCTGGAAACACCATATATTTT.

The rearrangement uses TRBV6-6 and TRBJ1-1; TRBD1 matches at 7 bases. Trimming cost V 5 bases and J 0 bases; bases outside gene matches: 9. CDR1 is MNHNY, CDR2 SVGAGI, per germline (reference sequence). CDR3 length: 16 residues. CDR3 sequence (DNA): TGTGCCAGCAGTGCCTGGGACAGCCCCTTGAACACTGAAGCTTTCTTT. Translating gives CASSAWDSPLNTEAFF.

The V gene is TRBV29-1, the J gene TRBJ2-1, with D maybe TRBD2 (6 bases). Trimming removed 3 bases at V and 1 base at J, with 19 bases between. Germline V gives CDR1 SQVTM, CDR2 ANQGSEA. The CDR3 has 17 amino acids. The CDR3: CSVDGLSPGRSYNEQFF. For the CDR3, the DNA is TGCAGCGTTGACGGACTTAGTCCGGGGAGGTCCTACAATGAGCAGTTCTTC.

This clone is labeled medium-sized. Other DNA sequences within the sample encode an identical CDR3. The gene calls are TRBV27 and TRBJ1-1; unclear D gene. Looked up from germline, CDR1 is MNHEY and CDR2 is SMNVEV (reference sequence). The V end was cut by 5 bases, the J end by 3 bases, with 13 bases between. The CDR3 contains 14 residues. The CDR3 protein is CASSPRGRYTEAFF. CDR3 nucleotides: TGTGCCAGCAGTCCCCGAGGCAGATACACTGAAGCTTTCTTT.

The J gene is TRBJ2-1, the V gene TRBV19; 11 bases are a match to TRBD2. The CDR3 totals 17 residues. V dropped 7 bases and J dropped 0; count of bases not matched to a gene: 8. The germline CDR1 and CDR2 sequences are LNHDA and SQIVND (reference sequence). The CDR3 region is CASNLAGGQSSYNEQFF. In DNA, the CDR3 is TGTGCCAGTAACTTAGCGGGAGGGCAAAGCTCCTACAATGAGCAGTTCTTC.

The chain recombines TRBV5-4 with TRBJ2-7; 10 nucleotides agree with TRBD1. This CDR3 is built from 15 residues. CDR1 and CDR2 from the germline V gene are SGHNT and YYREEE (reference sequence). With V trimmed by 3 bases and J by 4 bases, 7 bases remained unmatched. The CDR3 DNA reads TGTGCCAGCAGCTCTCCTCCGGGACAGGGGTACGAGCAGTACTTC. Amino acids: CASSSPPGQGYEQYF.

This clone has only one observation. The chain is built from TRBV5-1 and TRBJ2-2, with 9 positions matching TRBD1. Germline CDR1 is SGHRS and CDR2 is YFSETQ. With V trimmed by 4 bases and J by 6 bases, 4 bases remained unmatched. The CDR3 length is 14 residues. This CDR3 is CASSPGQGSGELFF. The DNA for the CDR3 is TGCGCCAGCAGCCCAGGACAGGGGTCCGGGGAGCTGTTTTTT.

The chain links TRBV2 to TRBJ2-3; D tentatively reads TRBD1 or TRBD2 (5 bases each). Deletions cut 8 bases from V and 4 bases from J, with 19 bases between. The V gene's germline CDR1 is SNHLY and CDR2 FYNNEI. This CDR3 region has 15 residues. The CDR3 DNA is TGTGCCAGCCGTAGCGCCCTGGGGCCCGCAGATACGCAGTATTTT. Translating gives CASRSALGPADTQYF.

V usage is TRBV6-5 and J usage is TRBJ1-3, with no clear D. Trimming shortened V by 5 bases and J by 0 bases, and 5 bases separated the two germline ends. The CDR3 length is 13 residues. Per the germline V gene, CDR1 is MNHEY and CDR2 is SVGAGI. The CDR3 nucleotides are TGTGCCAGCAGTAGAAGCTCTGGAAACACCATATATTTT. It yields the protein CASSRSSGNTIYF.

The genes are TRBV28 and TRBJ1-1; possible D gene TRBD1, 6 bases. The germline V and J ends were trimmed by 6 bases and 5 bases, with 10 bases remaining between them. The CDR3 is 12 amino acids. Germline V gene data show CDR1 as MDHEN and CDR2 as SYDVKM. CDR3 nucleotide sequence: TGTGCCAGCAGCGACAGGAGAACTGAAGCTTTCTTT. Translated, it gives CASSDRRTEAFF.

This rearrangement joins TRBV11-3 to TRBJ2-2; 8 positions agree with TRBD1. The CDR3 is 16 amino acids. After removal of 3 bases from V and 0 bases from J, the junction contained 3 bases not matched to a gene. Germline lookup yields CDR1 SGHNT and CDR2 YENEEA. Here the CDR3 reads CASSLKGQANTGELFF. The CDR3 DNA reads TGTGCCAGCAGCTTGAAGGGACAGGCGAACACCGGGGAGCTGTTTTTT.

The DNA for the CDR3 is TGTGCCAGCATAGGATACAATGAGCAGTTCTTC. It codes for CASIGYNEQFF. This rearrangement joins TRBV2 to TRBJ2-1; no definite D call. Germline V CDR1 and CDR2: SNHLY, FYNNEI. The CDR3 has 11 amino acids. Trimming cost V 7 bases and J 4 bases, with 5 bases left between them.

This rearrangement joins TRBV5-6 to TRBJ2-7, with a tentative D call TRBD1 (7 bases). Germline-derived CDR1 and CDR2 are SGHDT and YYEEEE. V dropped 4 bases and J dropped 2 bases, with 25 bases sitting between them. The CDR3 is 18 amino acids. CDR3 sequence (DNA): TGTGCCAGCAGCCTCGGGACTTCAGGGGGGAAAATCACCTACGAGCAGTACTTC. Translation gives CASSLGTSGGKITYEQYF. The complete variable domain, with remaining parts taken from reference TRBV5-6 and TRBJ2-7, reads DAGVTQSPTHLIKTRGQQVTLRCSPKSGHDTVSWYQQALGQGPQFIFQYYEEEERQRGNFPDRFSGHQFPNYSSELNVNALLLGDSALYLCASSLGTSGGKITYEQYFGPGTRLTVT.

The V gene is TRBV29-1, the J gene TRBJ2-7; 14 bases are a match to TRBD2. CDR1 SQVTM and CDR2 ANQGSEA come from the germline V gene. V shed 6 bases, J shed 2 bases, and the junction held 6 bases outside the gene matches. The CDR3 has 15 residues. The DNA of the CDR3 is TGCAGCGTCCTCGGGACTAGCGGGAGTGCCTACGAGCAGTACTTC. The encoded protein is CSVLGTSGSAYEQYF.

This sequence joins TRBV6-1 and TRBJ1-1, with a possible D match to TRBD1 (5 bases). CDR3 length equals 14 residues. V lost 1 base and J 1 base, leaving 7 bases between the germline ends. Germline-derived CDR1 and CDR2 are MNHNS and SASEGT. The CDR3 DNA sequence: TGTGCCAGCAGTGAAGTTACAGGGAACACTGAAGCTTTCTTT. Amino acids: CASSEVTGNTEAFF.

The V gene is TRBV29-1, the J gene TRBJ2-3; D uncertain. The CDR3 totals 12 residues. CDR1 and CDR2 (germline): SQVTM, ANQGSEA. With 6 bases removed from V and 3 bases from J, the gap between germline ends came to 10 bases. Here the CDR3 DNA reads TGCAGCGTGGCCCCGCAGACAGATACGCAGTATTTT. Encoded protein: CSVAPQTDTQYF.

V is TRBV9 and J is TRBJ2-1; D not resolved. Trimming cost V 3 bases and J 6 bases, with 13 bases left between them. This CDR3 spans 14 amino acids. Germline loops: CDR1 SGDLS, CDR2 YYNGEE. This CDR3 is CASSETAASNEQFF. CDR3 bases: TGTGCCAGCAGCGAAACAGCAGCCTCCAATGAGCAGTTCTTC.

This rearrangement joins TRBV7-9 to TRBJ2-2, with 8 bases matching TRBD1. Looked up from germline, CDR1 is SEHNR and CDR2 is FQNEAQ (reference sequence). The V segment lost 8 bases and the J segment 8 bases; nucleotides outside the gene matches: 13. CDR3 length: 15 amino acids. The CDR3 region is CASVDGTGGLGELFF. DNA for the CDR3: TGTGCCAGCGTTGACGGGACAGGAGGGTTAGGGGAGCTGTTTTTT.

The V call is TRBV11-2, the J call TRBJ2-7, with 11 bases that match TRBD2. CDR1 SGHAT and CDR2 FQNNGV come from the germline V gene. CDR3 size: 17 residues. The V and J ends lost 5 bases and 2 bases, in that order; junction bases with no gene match: 11. The CDR3 protein is CASSPIARSGRAYEQYF. CDR3 sequence (DNA): TGTGCCAGCAGCCCGATAGCCCGTAGCGGGAGGGCCTACGAGCAGTACTTC.

The chain has TRBV19 and TRBJ2-5; TRBD2 is a possible D gene (6 bases). Trimming removed 7 bases from V and 2 bases from J, with 14 bases in between. The length of the CDR3 is 14 residues. Germline V lookup: CDR1 LNHDA, CDR2 SQIVND (reference sequence). The CDR3 region has the DNA TGTGCCAGTAACTGGGACTTTAATCAAGAGACCCAGTACTTC. Translation gives CASNWDFNQETQYF.

This clone was detected only a few times. V and J are TRBV5-1 and TRBJ1-1; TRBD1 is a possible D gene (5 bases). The CDR3 has 14 amino acids. Trimming removed 3 bases from V and 4 bases from J, with 13 bases in between. Per the germline V gene, CDR1 is SGHRS and CDR2 is YFSETQ. As DNA, the CDR3 is TGCGCCAGCAGCTCCACGACAGTTTTCACTGAAGCTTTCTTT. Translation: CASSSTTVFTEAFF.

V usage is TRBV19 and J usage is TRBJ1-1, with D unresolved. CDR1 and CDR2 (germline): LNHDA, SQIVND (reference sequence). V lost 10 bases and J lost 3, with 15 bases in between. The CDR3 is 13 residues long. The CDR3 reads CATGEREYTEAFF. The CDR3 DNA is TGTGCCACCGGGGAGCGGGAGTACACTGAAGCTTTCTTT.

Points on this clone: Germline and junction disagree at one end, which may indicate a read error. DNA of the CDR3: TGTGCTAGCAGCTTAATAGGACAAGAGACCCAGTACTTC. This codes for CASSLIGQETQYF. This chain uses TRBV7-7 with TRBJ2-5; D is unresolved. The V gene's germline CDR1 is SSHAT and CDR2 FNYEAQ (reference sequence). The length of the CDR3 is 13 residues.

In this sample, this clone turned up once. This chain uses TRBV18 with TRBJ1-2; D is unresolved. Germline V gives CDR1 KGHSH, CDR2 LQKENI. The length of the CDR3 is 12 residues. The V gene lost 5 bases and the J gene lost 4 bases, with 8 bases spanning the gap. The CDR3 DNA sequence: TGTGCCAGCTCAACTAGATCCTATGGCTACACCTTC. Its protein is CASSTRSYGYTF.

The V and J genes are TRBV9 and TRBJ1-1; no clear D. This CDR3 has 14 amino acids. CDR1 and CDR2 from the germline V gene are SGDLS and YYNGEE. Trimming pared 4 bases from V and 4 bases from J, leaving 14 bases between. CDR3 loop: CASSSPNRGTEAFF. DNA of the CDR3: TGTGCCAGCAGCTCACCAAACCGGGGCACTGAAGCTTTCTTT.

A single count supports this clone. The V call is TRBV4-2, the J call TRBJ2-7, with TRBD1 identical over 9 bases. With 1 base clipped from V and 2 bases from J, the junction kept 3 bases outside the gene matches. The germline V gene encodes CDR1 LGHNA and CDR2 YNFKEQ. This CDR3 contains 15 residues. The CDR3 sequence: CASSQVGTGPYEQYF. DNA for the CDR3: TGTGCCAGCAGCCAAGTGGGGACAGGGCCCTACGAGCAGTACTTC.

The chain links TRBV7-9 to TRBJ1-6; no clear D gene. CDR3 size: 19 residues. Germline loops: CDR1 SEHNR, CDR2 FQNEAQ (reference sequence). V was trimmed by 5 bases and J by 1 base, leaving 21 bases between them. In DNA, the CDR3 is TGTGCCAGCAGCCTTGCCGGTTCGGGAATTGGGTCCTATAATTCACCCCTCCACTTT. Its translation is CASSLAGSGIGSYNSPLHF.